This entry lists 5 T cell receptor beta chains sequenced from one sample in a study of cytomegalovirus exposure and HLA in healthy donors. The PCR had 60 Vbeta and 13 Jbeta primers. The data were produced by immunoSEQ multiplex PCR, yet TCRdb's version contains in-frame clones alone and is incomplete. This table holds over 75,000 clones, roughly nine tenths found once. The sample consisted of PBMCs. These receptors were collected from a man between 25 and 39 years old in good health and CMV-seropositive.

J is TRBJ2-3 and V is TRBV7-2; tentative D call: TRBD2 (5 bases). Germline CDR1 and CDR2: SGHTA and FQGNSA. Trimming pared 0 bases from V and 0 bases from J, leaving 7 bases between. The CDR3 is made up of 15 amino acids. CDR3 nucleotide sequence: TGTGCCAGCAGCTTAGCGAGCGGAAGCACAGATACGCAGTATTTT. Translation: CASSLASGSTDTQYF.

With respect to this clone: Germline is not matched at one junction end, which may reflect a read error. The chain employs TRBV6-1 and TRBJ1-5; 7 bases are shared with TRBD1. The length of the CDR3 is 15 residues. Looked up from germline, CDR1 is MNHNS and CDR2 is SASEGT. The CDR3 loop is CASSEGGAGNQPQHF. CDR3 sequence (DNA): TGTGCCAGCAGCGAAGGGGGCGCGGGCAATCAGCCCCAGCATTTT.

V and J are TRBV30 and TRBJ1-4, with 7 bases fitting TRBD1. V shed 0 bases and J 7 bases; nucleotides not matched to a gene: 5. This CDR3 is built from 14 residues. In germline, CDR1 is GTSNPN, CDR2 SVGIG (reference sequence). DNA for the CDR3: TGTGCCTGGAGTGTTGGCCCAGGGGGTGAAAAACTGTTTTTT. Translation: CAWSVGPGGEKLFF.

The CDR3 sequence is CASSRGTLGLAGGSNEQFF. CDR3 nucleotide sequence: TGTGCCAGTAGTCGAGGGACTTTAGGACTAGCGGGAGGCTCCAATGAGCAGTTCTTC. This chain uses TRBV19 with TRBJ2-1, with 14 positions matching TRBD2. The V gene's germline CDR1 is LNHDA and CDR2 SQIVND (reference sequence). With 5 bases clipped from V and 6 bases from J, the junction kept 15 bases outside the gene matches. The CDR3 runs to 19 residues.

This clone was counted a few times. The CDR3 is CASRDGLAGDKQFF. The DNA of the CDR3 is TGTGCCAGCCGAGATGGACTAGCGGGAGATAAGCAGTTCTTC. The chain combines TRBV6-1 with TRBJ2-1; 13 nucleotides agree with TRBD2. Germline V gene sequence: CDR1 MNHNS, CDR2 SASEGT. CDR3 length: 14 residues. Trimming cost V 8 bases and J 11 bases; bases outside gene matches: 9.